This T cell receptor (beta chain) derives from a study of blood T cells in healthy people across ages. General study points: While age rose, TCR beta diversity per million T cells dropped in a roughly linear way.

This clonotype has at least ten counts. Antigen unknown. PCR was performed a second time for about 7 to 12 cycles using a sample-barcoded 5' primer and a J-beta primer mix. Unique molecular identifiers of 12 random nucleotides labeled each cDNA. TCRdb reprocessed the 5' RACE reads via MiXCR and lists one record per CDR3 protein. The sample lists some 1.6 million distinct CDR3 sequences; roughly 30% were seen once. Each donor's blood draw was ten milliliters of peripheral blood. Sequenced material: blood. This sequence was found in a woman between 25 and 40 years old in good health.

The CDR3 bases are TGTGCCAGCAGCCCTACCGTGGGGGGACGCACCTTC. As protein: CASSPTVGGRTF. The gene calls are TRBV5-6 and TRBJ1-2, with a tentative D call TRBD1 (5 bases). CDR3 length: 12 residues. CDR1 and CDR2 from the germline V gene are SGHDT and YYEEEE. The V end was cut by 4 bases, the J end by 13 bases, with 17 bases between.